This T cell receptor beta chain was recorded in a study of beta chain features in type 1 diabetes. The wider study: Patient and healthy donor groups were alike in age, gender and cell yields. Examination of sorted cells across all samples involved 100 million or so cells. Findings and limits, study-wide: TCRB CDR3s from Type 1 diabetes patients were moderately but significantly shorter in all four CD4+ subsets.

This clone was detected only a few times. Its antigen remains unidentified. Expressed TCRB transcripts were sequenced because the isolated RNA had all been reverse transcribed beforehand. Sequenced by immunoSEQ multiplex PCR; TCRdb stores in-frame clones only, minus some. Among more than 250,000 clones, roughly an eighth were seen once, and the ten largest hold 0.015% to 0.02%. CDR3 size: 13 residues. Germline V CDR1 and CDR2: MNHEY, SVGAGI. V was shortened by 2 bases and J by 4 bases, with 7 bases between the two germline ends. This TCR derives from a young man with type 1 diabetes. The chain links TRBV6-5 to TRBJ2-3; D gene uncertain. The sequencing input was naive CD4+ T cells from blood. The CDR3 nucleotides read TGTGCCAGCAGTTACACACACGCAGATACGCAGTATTTT. Protein: CASSYTHADTQYF.